This T cell receptor (beta chain) is from a study of cytomegalovirus exposure and HLA in healthy donors. The validation cohort, a group of more than 100 subjects, included the donors and was separate from the roughly 700-subject first cohort. Clones were read by immunoSEQ multiplex PCR, and TCRdb kept only the in-frame ones, dropping some. The sample comprises 100,000 to 150,000 clones, over 85% of which are singletons, and 1.5% to 2% rests with the top ten. The CDR3 runs to 14 residues. Germline V CDR1 and CDR2: SQVTM, ANQGSEA. Between the trimmed V and J ends, which lost 6 bases and 2 bases, there was a span of 16 bases.

This receptor was identified in a young woman in good health and CMV-seronegative. The sample consisted of PBMCs. The V and J genes are TRBV29-1 and TRBJ1-1, with TRBD1 as a possible D gene (6 bases). CDR3 region: CSVGNLRGNTEAFF. DNA for the CDR3: TGCAGCGTGGGCAACCTCAGGGGCAACACTGAAGCTTTCTTT. Based on the CDR3 plus reference TRBV29-1 and TRBJ1-1, the full variable domain is SAVISQKPSRDICQRGTSLTIQCQVDSQVTMMFWYRQQPGQSLTLIATANQGSEATYESGFVIDKFPISRPNLTFSTLTVSNMSPEDSSIYLCSVGNLRGNTEAFFGQGTRLTVV.